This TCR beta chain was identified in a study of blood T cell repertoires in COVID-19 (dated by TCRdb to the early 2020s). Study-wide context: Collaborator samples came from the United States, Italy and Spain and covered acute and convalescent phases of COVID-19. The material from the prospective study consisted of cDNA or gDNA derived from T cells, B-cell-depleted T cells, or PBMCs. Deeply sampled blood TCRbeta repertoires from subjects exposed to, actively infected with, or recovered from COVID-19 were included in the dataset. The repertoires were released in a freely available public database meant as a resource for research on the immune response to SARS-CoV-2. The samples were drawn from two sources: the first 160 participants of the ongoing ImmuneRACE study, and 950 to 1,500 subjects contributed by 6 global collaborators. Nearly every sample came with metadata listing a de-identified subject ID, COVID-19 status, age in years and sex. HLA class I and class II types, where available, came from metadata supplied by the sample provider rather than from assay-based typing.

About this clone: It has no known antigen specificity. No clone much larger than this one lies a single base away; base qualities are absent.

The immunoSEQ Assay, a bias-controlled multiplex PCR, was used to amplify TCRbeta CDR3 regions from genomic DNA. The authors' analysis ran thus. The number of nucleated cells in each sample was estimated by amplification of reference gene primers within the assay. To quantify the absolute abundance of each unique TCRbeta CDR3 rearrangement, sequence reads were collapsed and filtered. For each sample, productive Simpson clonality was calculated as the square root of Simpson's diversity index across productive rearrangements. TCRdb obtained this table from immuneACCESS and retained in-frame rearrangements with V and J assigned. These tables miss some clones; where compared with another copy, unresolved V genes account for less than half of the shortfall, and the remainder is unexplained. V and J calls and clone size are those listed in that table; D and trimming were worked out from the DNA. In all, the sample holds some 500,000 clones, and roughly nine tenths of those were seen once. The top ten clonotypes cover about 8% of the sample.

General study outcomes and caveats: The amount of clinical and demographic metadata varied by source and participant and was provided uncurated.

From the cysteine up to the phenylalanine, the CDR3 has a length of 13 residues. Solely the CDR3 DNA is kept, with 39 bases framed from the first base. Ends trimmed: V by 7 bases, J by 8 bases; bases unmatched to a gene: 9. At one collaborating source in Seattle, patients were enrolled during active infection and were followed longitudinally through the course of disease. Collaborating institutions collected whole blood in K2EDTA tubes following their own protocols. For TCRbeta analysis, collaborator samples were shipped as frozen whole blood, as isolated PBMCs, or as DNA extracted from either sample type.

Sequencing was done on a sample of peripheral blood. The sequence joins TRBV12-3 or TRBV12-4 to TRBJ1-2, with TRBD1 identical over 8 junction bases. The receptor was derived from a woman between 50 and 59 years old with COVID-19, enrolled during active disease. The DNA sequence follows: TGTGCCAGCACCTCCTCGACAGGGGAAGGCTACACCTTC. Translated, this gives CASTSSTGEGYTF.